The clone carrying this T cell receptor beta chain was counted many times. Its antigen remains unknown. MiXCR was run by TCRdb on the reads, yielding one entry per CDR3 protein. In the table there are fewer than 300,000 distinct CDR3 sequences, about 25% of which are singletons. The sample belongs to a study of T cell repertoires in cytomegalovirus infection. Study-level background: CMV infection plus the matching HLA type was flagged by public TCR beta signatures.

Per the germline V gene, CDR1 is SGHTA and CDR2 is FQGNSA. V gave up 5 bases and J gave up 4 bases, with 15 bases separating them. The CDR3 totals 15 residues. General observations from the study: HLA-C-restricted, CMV-specific TCR beta clonotypes were dominant ex vivo. Pooled public TCR beta family frequency picked out CMV carriers with the relevant HLA.

The chain joins TRBV7-2 to TRBJ2-1, with D uncertain. This receptor was identified in a human donor in good health (CMV status not recorded). Some clones in this sample may be carry-over from other donors' samples. Sequenced input: PBMCs. In nucleotides, the CDR3 is TGTGCCAGCAGCCCCCGACTGGAACCTTACAATGAGCAGTTCTTC. It codes for CASSPRLEPYNEQFF.